This entry lists 22 T cell receptor beta chains sequenced from one sample in a study of blood T cells in healthy people across ages. A J-beta primer mix and a sample-barcoded 5' primer were used in a second PCR of about 7 to 12 cycles. One entry per CDR3 protein results from TCRdb running MiXCR on the 5' RACE reads. The sample lists around 1,900,000 distinct CDR3 sequences; about 39% were seen once. Sequenced sample: blood. The receptors come from a human donor in good health.

The rearrangement links TRBV4-2 to TRBJ2-7; 7 nucleotides line up with TRBD2. V shed 10 bases, J shed 1 base, and the junction held 25 bases outside the gene matches. The CDR3 sequence is 19 residues long. Germline-derived CDR1 and CDR2 are LGHNA and YNFKEQ. The CDR3 sequence is CANNQEWGGTGSLSYEQYF. The CDR3 DNA sequence: TGTGCCAACAACCAAGAGTGGGGGGGGACCGGATCTTTGTCCTACGAGCAGTACTTC.

The V call is TRBV7-9, the J call TRBJ2-3; no firm D call. V was cut by 7 bases and J by 3 bases, with 14 bases left in between. CDR3 length equals 14 residues. Germline V lookup: CDR1 SEHNR, CDR2 FQNEAQ (reference sequence). The CDR3 loop reads CASTTRTTTDTQYF. DNA for the CDR3: TGTGCCAGCACCACTCGGACCACGACAGATACGCAGTATTTT.

Notes on this clonotype: Relative to the germline gene, one junction end is altered; a read error may explain this. V gene TRBV6-4 combines with J gene TRBJ2-1; 7 nucleotides align to TRBD1. Germline V gene sequence: CDR1 MRHNA, CDR2 SNTAGT. The CDR3 extends over 13 amino acids. CDR3 protein: CASRVQGNNEQFF. The CDR3 coding sequence is TGTGCCAGCAGGGTACAGGGGAACAACGAGCAGTTCTTC.

V and J are TRBV2 and TRBJ2-7; D gene ambiguous. The V gene's germline CDR1 is SNHLY and CDR2 FYNNEI. The length of the CDR3 is 14 residues. The V gene lost 9 bases and the J gene lost 4 bases, with 19 bases spanning the gap. CDR3 in DNA: TGTGCCAGTACCCGACGGGCAGAGGAGTACGAGCAGTACTTC. Residues: CASTRRAEEYEQYF.

The rearrangement uses TRBV11-1 and TRBJ2-3; D is perhaps TRBD1 (6 bases). V dropped 4 bases and J dropped 1 base, with 18 bases sitting between them. The CDR3 sequence is 17 residues long. CDR1 and CDR2 (germline): SGHAT, FQDESV (reference sequence). The CDR3 DNA sequence: TGTGCCAGCAGCTCACTGGACCAGTGGACAGGCACAGATACGCAGTATTTT. It yields the protein CASSSLDQWTGTDTQYF.

Notes on this clonotype: The junction departs from germline at one end; a sequencing error may be responsible. This rearrangement joins TRBV5-1 to TRBJ2-5; no firm D call. Germline values: CDR1 SGHRS, CDR2 YFSETQ. This CDR3 comprises 16 residues. CDR3 in amino acids: CASCLSTYFVQETQYF. DNA for the CDR3: TGCGCCAGCTGCTTATCGACTTACTTTGTCCAAGAGACCCAGTACTTC.

This clonotype has a handful of counts. The J gene is TRBJ2-1, the V gene TRBV7-9; D is undetermined. Germline loops: CDR1 SEHNR, CDR2 FQNEAQ (reference sequence). Trimming cost V 6 bases and J 4 bases, with 13 bases left between them. CDR3 length: 14 amino acids. CDR3 in amino acids: CASSSDLVYNEQFF. The CDR3 DNA sequence: TGTGCCAGCAGTTCAGATCTGGTATACAATGAGCAGTTCTTC.

This clonotype has more than one count but fewer than ten. This chain uses TRBV2 with TRBJ2-3; 8 positions agree with TRBD2. Germline V CDR1 and CDR2: SNHLY, FYNNEI. Losses at the gene ends were 4 bases for V and 3 bases for J; bases not matched to a gene: 3. The CDR3 runs to 14 residues. The CDR3 region has the DNA TGTGCCAGCAGTGCGGGAGGGGGGACAGATACGCAGTATTTT. Amino acids: CASSAGGGTDTQYF.

As DNA, the CDR3 is TGCAGTGCTAGAGACCCGGACGGAGTAAGAGATTACGAGCAGTACTTC. Amino acid sequence: CSARDPDGVRDYEQYF. The gene calls are TRBV20-1 and TRBJ2-7; the D is unclear. Trimming took 0 bases from V and 4 from J, leaving 19 bases between them. Germline V gives CDR1 DFQATT, CDR2 SNEGSKA (reference sequence). This CDR3 contains 16 residues.

This chain connects TRBV7-9 to TRBJ1-1, with unresolved D. V was cut by 1 base and J by 4 bases, with 13 bases left in between. The CDR3 sequence is 15 residues long. Germline loops: CDR1 SEHNR, CDR2 FQNEAQ (reference sequence). The CDR3 coding sequence is TGTGCCAGCAGCTTAGTAATTATGGCACCCACTGAAGCTTTCTTT. The encoded protein is CASSLVIMAPTEAFF.

The rearrangement uses TRBV7-2 and TRBJ2-3, with D maybe TRBD2 (6 bases). CDR1 is SGHTA, CDR2 FQGNSA, per germline. This CDR3 comprises 17 residues. The V gene lost 5 bases and the J gene lost 0 bases, with 18 bases spanning the gap. The CDR3: CASSLRLTGDSTDTQYF. CDR3 in DNA: TGTGCCAGCAGCCTCCGGTTAACGGGGGACAGCACAGATACGCAGTATTTT.

J is TRBJ2-5 and V is TRBV6-5; D might be TRBD1 (6 bases). The V gene's germline CDR1 is MNHEY and CDR2 SVGAGI. This CDR3 contains 15 residues. V was cut by 5 bases and J by 4 bases, with 17 bases left in between. The CDR3, as DNA: TGTGCCAGCAGTCCGCAGGGGTGGCCTCCAGAGACCCAGTACTTC. Protein product: CASSPQGWPPETQYF.

The chain couples TRBV4-1 to TRBJ1-4, with TRBD1 as a possible D gene (6 bases). Looked up from germline, CDR1 is MGHRA and CDR2 is YSYEKL. Trimming stripped 6 bases from V and 4 bases from J, with 12 bases between. The CDR3 runs to 14 residues. The CDR3 region is CASRKTGLNEKLFF. The CDR3 DNA is TGCGCCAGCAGGAAAACAGGGCTTAATGAAAAACTGTTTTTT.

The V and J genes are TRBV7-2 and TRBJ1-5; D call uncertain. V lost 3 bases and J 2 bases, leaving 11 bases between the germline ends. Germline V CDR1 and CDR2: SGHTA, FQGNSA. The CDR3 is made up of 15 amino acids. In DNA form, the CDR3 reads TGTGCCAGCAGCTTGCAATTAAGAGGCAATCAGCCCCAGCATTTT. Its translation is CASSLQLRGNQPQHF.

This clonotype was observed a few times. The CDR3: CATSDLRLAGDHNEQFF. The CDR3 coding sequence is TGTGCCACCAGTGATCTTCGACTAGCGGGGGATCACAATGAGCAGTTCTTC. This chain uses TRBV24-1 with TRBJ2-1; 12 bases match TRBD2. The germline V gene has CDR1 KGHDR and CDR2 SFDVKD. V gave up 3 bases and J gave up 5 bases; unmatched junction bases: 7. CDR3 length equals 17 residues.

The rearrangement uses TRBV24-1 and TRBJ2-1, with 11 bases matching TRBD2. Germline V gives CDR1 KGHDR, CDR2 SFDVKD. The CDR3 covers 15 residues. V dropped 4 bases and J dropped 4; count of bases not matched to a gene: 2. CDR3 amino acids: CATSERLAGYNEQFF. The CDR3 nucleotides read TGTGCCACCAGTGAGCGACTAGCGGGGTACAATGAGCAGTTCTTC.

This chain joins TRBV5-1 and TRBJ1-2, with a weak D call TRBD1 (6 bases). Per germline, CDR1 SGHRS and CDR2 YFSETQ. V lost 4 bases to trimming and J lost 2 bases, with 12 bases between them. There are 14 residues in the CDR3. CDR3 sequence reads: CASSGYRENYGYTF. The CDR3 nucleotides read TGCGCCAGCAGCGGATACAGGGAGAACTATGGCTACACCTTC.

The gene calls are TRBV7-8 and TRBJ1-3, with D possibly being TRBD1 (5 bases). CDR1 SGHVS and CDR2 FQNEAQ come from the germline V gene. This CDR3 is 19 amino acids long. The V gene lost 5 bases and the J gene lost 1 base, with 24 bases spanning the gap. DNA of the CDR3: TGTGCCAGCAGCGCCTACTTGGGGTGGTCGGAGGGGTCTGGAAACACCATATATTTT. This codes for CASSAYLGWSEGSGNTIYF.

The chain carries TRBV6-2 or TRBV6-3 and TRBJ1-2, with 11 bases matching TRBD1. The J segment lost 7 bases and the V segment lost 5 bases, leaving 9 bases of the junction unmatched. The V gene's germline CDR1 is MNHEY and CDR2 SVGEGT. The CDR3 contains 15 residues. CDR3 DNA: TGTGCCAGCAGTCGGACAGGGGGCTTCTCTACTGGCTACACCTTC. It codes for CASSRTGGFSTGYTF.

This clonotype was recorded many times. The chain couples TRBV20-1 to TRBJ2-7; 8 bases line up with TRBD1. The CDR3 contains 13 residues. Unmatched junction bases numbered 10, after V lost 7 bases and J lost 5 bases. Per germline, CDR1 DFQATT and CDR2 SNEGSKA (reference sequence). CDR3 nucleotide sequence: TGCAGTGGAGTCGGGACAGGACCCAACGAGCAGTACTTC. Its translation is CSGVGTGPNEQYF.

As for this clonotype: This likely comes from a read error, as the CDR3 has no conserved phenylalanine or tryptophan at its end. V is TRBV12-3 or TRBV12-4 and J is TRBJ1-2; D gene uncertain. The ends were cut back, 3 bases at V and 4 bases at J, with 9 bases in the middle. The CDR3 is 13 amino acids. CDR3 sequence reads: CASSLGRTYGYTC. DNA of the CDR3: TGTGCCAGCAGTTTGGGCAGAACCTATGGCTACACCTGC.

Many counts were recorded for this clonotype. CDR3 region: CASSLGPAGELFF. DNA of the CDR3: TGTGCCAGCAGCTTGGGACCAGCCGGGGAGCTGTTTTTT. The chain has TRBV5-5 and TRBJ2-2; D ambiguous. The CDR3 has 13 amino acids. Germline CDR1 and CDR2: SGHKS and YYEKEE (reference sequence). Trimming removed 0 bases from V and 6 bases from J, with 6 bases in between.